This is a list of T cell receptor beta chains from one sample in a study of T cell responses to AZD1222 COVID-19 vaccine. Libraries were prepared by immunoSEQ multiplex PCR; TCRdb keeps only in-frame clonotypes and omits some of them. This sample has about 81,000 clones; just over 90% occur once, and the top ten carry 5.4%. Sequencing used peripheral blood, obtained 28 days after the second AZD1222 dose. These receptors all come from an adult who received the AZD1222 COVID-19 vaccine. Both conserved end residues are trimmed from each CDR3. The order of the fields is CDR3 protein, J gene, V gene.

CDR3aa: ASSFGRSYNEQF
j_gene: TRBJ2-1
v_gene: TRBV28

CDR3aa: ASRMDRLNYGYT
j_gene: TRBJ1-2
v_gene: TRBV2

CDR3aa: ASSPRQGRTEAF
j_gene: TRBJ1-1
v_gene: TRBV6-5

CDR3aa: ASNQLAEAF
j_gene: TRBJ1-1
v_gene: TRBV2

CDR3aa: ASSPGGFQPQH
j_gene: TRBJ1-5
v_gene: TRBV6-2/TRBV6-3

CDR3aa: ASRGLEETQY
j_gene: TRBJ2-5
v_gene: TRBV6-5

CDR3aa: ASHLDRDRGKLNYGYT
j_gene: TRBJ1-2
v_gene: TRBV6-8

CDR3aa: ASSPRDSIEAF
j_gene: TRBJ1-1
v_gene: TRBV5-8

CDR3aa: ASSVGGAGYEQY
j_gene: TRBJ2-7
v_gene: TRBV9

CDR3aa: ASSRFGSGSYNEQF
j_gene: TRBJ2-1
v_gene: TRBV25-1

CDR3aa: ASSAWASGGKETQY
j_gene: TRBJ2-5
v_gene: TRBV25-1

CDR3aa: AWSVSGSNQPQH
j_gene: TRBJ1-5
v_gene: TRBV30

CDR3aa: ASASHSGNTIY
j_gene: TRBJ1-3
v_gene: TRBV6-5

CDR3aa: ASSSYNGANVLT
j_gene: TRBJ2-6
v_gene: TRBV5-1